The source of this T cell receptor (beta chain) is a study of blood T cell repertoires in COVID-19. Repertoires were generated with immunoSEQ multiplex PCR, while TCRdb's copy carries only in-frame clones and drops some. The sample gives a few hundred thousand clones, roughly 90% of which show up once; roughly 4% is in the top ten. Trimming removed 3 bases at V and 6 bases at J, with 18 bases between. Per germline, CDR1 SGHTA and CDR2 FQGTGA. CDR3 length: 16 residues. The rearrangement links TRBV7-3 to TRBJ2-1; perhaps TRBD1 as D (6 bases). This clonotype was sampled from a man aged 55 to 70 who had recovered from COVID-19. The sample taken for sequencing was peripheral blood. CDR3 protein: CASSFVPRGSVNEQFF. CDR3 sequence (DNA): TGTGCCAGCAGCTTCGTCCCCAGGGGATCGGTCAATGAGCAGTTCTTC. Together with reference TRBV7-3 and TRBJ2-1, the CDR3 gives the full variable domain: GAGVSQTPSNKVTEKGKYVELRCDPISGHTALYWYRQSLGQGPEFLIYFQGTGAADDSGLPNDRFFAVRPEGSVSTLKIQRTERGDSAVYLCASSFVPRGSVNEQFFGPGTRLTVL.